These 18 T cell receptor beta chains were all obtained from the same sample, sequenced in a study of blood T cell repertoires in COVID-19. Using immunoSEQ multiplex PCR, the repertoire was profiled, and TCRdb retains in-frame clones only, with some absent. The repertoire holds under 300,000 clones, 65% to 80% seen once, with under 4.5% in the top ten. The sample consisted of peripheral blood. Receptors were obtained from a woman aged 40 to 49 with active or convalescent COVID-19.

V gene TRBV11-2 combines with J gene TRBJ2-3; weak D call: TRBD1 (5 bases). Trimming pared 1 base from V and 5 bases from J, leaving 10 bases between. This CDR3 is built from 14 residues. CDR1 SGHAT and CDR2 FQNNGV come from the germline V gene. CDR3 sequence (DNA): TGTGCCAGCAGCTTAGGGGGCCCGGGAGATACGCAGTATTTT. Translating gives CASSLGGPGDTQYF.

V gene TRBV6-6 combines with J gene TRBJ2-5; possible D gene TRBD2, 6 bases. V was shortened by 10 bases and J by 4 bases, with 19 bases between the two germline ends. This CDR3 spans 14 amino acids. Germline-derived CDR1 and CDR2 are MNHNY and SVGAGI (reference sequence). The CDR3 spells CATLGGRRSETQYF. CDR3 DNA sequence: TGTGCCACACTCGGGGGACGGAGGTCAGAGACCCAGTACTTC.

This sequence joins TRBV5-1 and TRBJ1-1; D may be TRBD1 (5 bases). CDR3 size: 15 residues. The germline CDR1 and CDR2 sequences are SGHRS and YFSETQ. V dropped 4 bases and J dropped 1 base, with 14 bases sitting between them. CDR3 in DNA: TGCGCCAGCAGCCCGGGACTTTCCGGGAACACTGAAGCTTTCTTT. This sequence encodes CASSPGLSGNTEAFF.

The V call is TRBV7-9, the J call TRBJ2-7, with TRBD2 as a possible D gene (6 bases). This CDR3 region has 14 residues. Trimming left V 3 bases short and J 5 bases short, with 14 bases between. The germline CDR1 and CDR2 sequences are SEHNR and FQNEAQ (reference sequence). Here the CDR3 reads CASSFLGGSHEQYF. The CDR3 DNA reads TGTGCCAGCAGCTTTTTGGGAGGAAGCCACGAGCAGTACTTC.

The chain has TRBV7-4 and TRBJ2-2, with 7 bases that match TRBD1. The CDR3 loop spans 15 amino acids. With 1 base clipped from V and 6 bases from J, the junction kept 5 bases outside the gene matches. Germline-derived CDR1 and CDR2 are SGHVT and SQSDAQ. The CDR3: CASSLGQGVAGELFF. In DNA, the CDR3 is TGTGCCAGCAGCTTAGGTCAGGGGGTCGCCGGGGAGCTGTTTTTT.

This clone was seen a handful of times. The rearrangement links TRBV12-3 or TRBV12-4 to TRBJ2-2; 10 positions match TRBD1. The V and J ends lost 8 bases and 6 bases, in that order; junction bases with no gene match: 3. CDR3 length equals 13 residues. In nucleotides, the CDR3 is TGTGCCAGCGGGACAGGGGTGGCCGGGGAGCTGTTTTTT. This encodes CASGTGVAGELFF.

The gene calls are TRBV16 and TRBJ2-3, with a weak D call TRBD1 (6 bases). Germline-derived CDR1 and CDR2 are KGHSY and FQNENV. V was shortened by 5 bases and J by 0 bases, with 12 bases between the two germline ends. The CDR3 has 15 residues. This CDR3 reads CASSANRESTDTQYF. The CDR3 DNA reads as TGTGCCAGCAGCGCGAACAGGGAAAGCACAGATACGCAGTATTTT. Full variable domain (outside the CDR3, taken from reference TRBV16 and TRBJ2-3): GEEVAQTPKHLVRGEGQKAKLYCAPIKGHSYVFWYQQVLKNEFKFLISFQNENVFDETGMPKERFSAKCLPNSPCSLEIQATKLEDSAVYFCASSANRESTDTQYFGPGTRLTVL.

The chain couples TRBV27 to TRBJ1-1; 7 nucleotides align to TRBD1. Germline V gene data show CDR1 as MNHEY and CDR2 as SMNVEV (reference sequence). The trim removed 7 bases at V and 5 bases at J, leaving 7 bases unmatched. The CDR3 covers 13 residues. The CDR3 spells CASKVQGRTEAFF. For the CDR3, the DNA is TGTGCCAGCAAGGTACAGGGGCGGACTGAAGCTTTCTTT.

This chain uses TRBV9 with TRBJ2-3, with no clear D. Between the trimmed V and J ends, which lost 1 base and 2 bases, there was a span of 8 bases. Germline CDR1 and CDR2: SGDLS and YYNGEE. The CDR3 has 14 amino acids. CDR3 loop: CASSVRQSTDTQYF. Written as DNA, the CDR3 is TGTGCCAGCAGCGTACGTCAGTCCACAGATACGCAGTATTTT.

This chain links TRBV29-1 with TRBJ2-5; 9 nucleotides match TRBD1. Germline V gives CDR1 SQVTM, CDR2 ANQGSEA. With V trimmed by 2 bases and J by 5 bases, 6 bases remained unmatched. The CDR3 loop spans 14 amino acids. DNA for the CDR3: TGCAGCGTTGAAAGGGACAGGGTCAGGGAGACCCAGTACTTC. Its translation is CSVERDRVRETQYF. Using reference TRBV29-1 and TRBJ2-5 for the parts outside the CDR3, the full variable domain is SAVISQKPSRDICQRGTSLTIQCQVDSQVTMMFWYRQQPGQSLTLIATANQGSEATYESGFVIDKFPISRPNLTFSTLTVSNMSPEDSSIYLCSVERDRVRETQYFGPGTRLLVL.

This clone was counted ten times or more. The V gene is TRBV11-1, the J gene TRBJ2-7; the D is unclear. The CDR3 is 12 amino acids. The V and J ends lost 1 base and 5 bases respectively, with 6 bases between them. Germline V gene sequence: CDR1 SGHAT, CDR2 FQDESV (reference sequence). The CDR3 region has the DNA TGTGCCAGCAGCTTAGGCGGCCACGAGCAGTACTTC. Its protein product is CASSLGGHEQYF.

There are a few counts of this clone. V usage is TRBV5-6 and J usage is TRBJ2-7, with D possibly matching TRBD2 (6 bases). V was cut by 0 bases and J by 7 bases, with 14 bases left in between. CDR1 SGHDT and CDR2 YYEEEE come from the germline V gene. This CDR3 contains 14 residues. The CDR3 DNA reads TGTGCCAGCAGCTTGGGGGGACTGTTAGGGGAGCAGTACTTC. This translates into CASSLGGLLGEQYF.

The chain couples TRBV7-2 to TRBJ2-7; TRBD1 aligns across 8 bases. Germline values: CDR1 SGHTA, CDR2 FQGNSA. V shed 5 bases and J 0 bases; nucleotides not matched to a gene: 3. The CDR3 covers 14 residues. The CDR3 spells CASSRDRGSYEQYF. CDR3 DNA sequence: TGTGCCAGCAGCCGCGACAGGGGCTCCTACGAGCAGTACTTC.

The chain links TRBV10-2 to TRBJ2-3; the match to TRBD2 covers 7 bases. CDR1 WSHSY and CDR2 SAAADI come from the germline V gene. The V gene end was trimmed by 2 bases and the J gene end by 0 bases; junction bases not matched to a gene: 5. The length of the CDR3 is 16 residues. The CDR3 coding sequence is TGCGCCAGCAGTGAGGGCGGGGGACGTAGCACAGATACGCAGTATTTT. This gives the protein CASSEGGGRSTDTQYF.

CDR3 amino acids: CASSVDGTGFGYTF. Written as DNA, the CDR3 is TGTGCCAGCAGCGTAGATGGGACAGGGTTTGGCTACACCTTC. V usage is TRBV9 and J usage is TRBJ1-2, with 9 bases that match TRBD1. The germline gives CDR1 SGDLS, CDR2 YYNGEE. The CDR3 contains 14 residues. V lost 0 bases, J lost 7 bases, and 4 bases stayed unmatched. Full variable domain (remainder filled in from reference TRBV9 and TRBJ1-2): DSGVTQTPKHLITATGQRVTLRCSPRSGDLSVYWYQQSLDQGLQFLIQYYNGEERAKGNILERFSAQQFPDLHSELNLSSLELGDSALYFCASSVDGTGFGYTFGSGTRLTVV.

The chain carries TRBV3-1 (or the pseudogene TRBV3-2) and TRBJ2-3, with D perhaps TRBD2 (6 bases). The CDR3 is 16 residues long. Germline-derived CDR1 and CDR2 are LGHDT and YNNKEL (reference sequence). V was cut by 4 bases and J by 1 base, with 15 bases left in between. The CDR3 loop reads CASSPLGRGGTDTQYF. In nucleotides, the CDR3 is TGTGCCAGCAGCCCCCTCGGGCGGGGCGGCACAGATACGCAGTATTTT.

V is TRBV9 and J is TRBJ2-5, with D possibly TRBD2 on 7 matching bases. V was trimmed by 0 bases and J by 1 base, leaving 13 bases between them. The CDR3 runs to 16 residues. Germline CDR1 and CDR2: SGDLS and YYNGEE. The CDR3 spells CASSVGGGASQETQYF. CDR3 coding DNA: TGTGCCAGCAGCGTAGGTGGGGGGGCTTCCCAAGAGACCCAGTACTTC. Full variable domain (rest looked up from reference TRBV9 and TRBJ2-5): DSGVTQTPKHLITATGQRVTLRCSPRSGDLSVYWYQQSLDQGLQFLIQYYNGEERAKGNILERFSAQQFPDLHSELNLSSLELGDSALYFCASSVGGGASQETQYFGPGTRLLVL.

The chain uses TRBV7-2 and TRBJ1-5; tentative D call: TRBD1 (5 bases). This CDR3 is built from 15 residues. Germline V gene sequence: CDR1 SGHTA, CDR2 FQGNSA. Deletions cut 4 bases from V and 3 bases from J, with 13 bases between. CDR3 residues: CASSYRQSNNQPQHF. The DNA of the CDR3 is TGTGCCAGCAGCTACCGACAGAGCAACAATCAGCCCCAGCATTTT.